The clone carrying this TCR beta chain has ten or more counts. TCRdb reprocessed the 5' RACE reads with MiXCR, giving one entry per CDR3 protein. The sample includes around 340,000 distinct CDR3 sequences, roughly 15% seen only once; the top ten take approximately 22%. From germline, CDR1 is MNHEY and CDR2 SVGAGI. CDR3 length equals 13 residues. The V and J ends lost 6 bases and 0 bases, in that order; junction bases with no gene match: 1. The data are from a study of T-cell memory formation after mild COVID-19. The TCR originated in a man younger than 35 who had mild COVID-19 (a few samples of this study predate the infection). Cell type and time point are not known. This sequence joins TRBV6-5 and TRBJ2-7, with TRBD1 matching 8 bases. The sequencing sample was made of PBMCs or a T cell subset sorted from them (not recorded which). CDR3 sequence (DNA): TGTGCCAGCAGGGACAGGGCCTCCTACGAGCAGTACTTC. Amino acids: CASRDRASYEQYF.